This T cell receptor (beta chain) is drawn from a study of blood T cell repertoires in COVID-19. Background on the study: Samples representing acute and convalescent COVID-19 were sourced from the United States, Italy and Spain.

The assay was immunoSEQ multiplex PCR, and TCRdb's table has in-frame clones only and misses some. The top ten clones hold 1.2% of a sample with around 250,000 clones, 90% to 95% of them seen once. The trim removed 5 bases at V and 2 bases at J, leaving 14 bases unmatched. CDR1 is SGHAT, CDR2 FQNNGV, per germline. This CDR3 has 17 amino acids. Sequencing used PBMCs or T cells enriched from blood (not recorded which). This sequence joins TRBV11-2 and TRBJ1-2; 7 bases agree with TRBD1. This sequence originates from a human donor in a cohort exposed to, infected with or recovered from COVID-19 (not recorded which). The donor label of this sample is uncertain. For the CDR3, the DNA is TGTGCCAGCAGCCGATTGACAGGGTTTAGGGGGAACTATGGCTACACCTTC. It specifies CASSRLTGFRGNYGYTF.